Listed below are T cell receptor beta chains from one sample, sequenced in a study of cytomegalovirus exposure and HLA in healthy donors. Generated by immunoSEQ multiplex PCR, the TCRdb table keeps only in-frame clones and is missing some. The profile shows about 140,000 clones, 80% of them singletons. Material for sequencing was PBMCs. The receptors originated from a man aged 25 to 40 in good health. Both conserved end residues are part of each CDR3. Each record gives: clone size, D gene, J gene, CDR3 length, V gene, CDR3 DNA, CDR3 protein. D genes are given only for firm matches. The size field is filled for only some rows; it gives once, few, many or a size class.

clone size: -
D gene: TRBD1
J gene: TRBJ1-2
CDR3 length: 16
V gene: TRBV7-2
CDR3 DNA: TGTGCCAGCAGCCCGGGCCTAGGGGGCGGTAACTATGGCTACACCTTC
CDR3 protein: CASSPGLGGGNYGYTF

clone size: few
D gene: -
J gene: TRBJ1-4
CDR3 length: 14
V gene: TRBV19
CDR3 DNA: TGTGCCAGTAGTGCGTACAGTCTAAATGAAAAACTGTTTTTT
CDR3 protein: CASSAYSLNEKLFF

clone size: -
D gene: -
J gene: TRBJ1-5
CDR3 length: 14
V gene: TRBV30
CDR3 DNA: TGTGCCTGGAGTGTACTGTCTCCGGGAGGGCCCCAGCATTTT
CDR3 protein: CAWSVLSPGGPQHF

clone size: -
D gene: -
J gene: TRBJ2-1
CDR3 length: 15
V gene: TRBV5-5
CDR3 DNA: TGTGCCAGCAGCTTCGGTGCGGGACCCTACAATGAGCAGTTCTTC
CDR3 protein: CASSFGAGPYNEQFF

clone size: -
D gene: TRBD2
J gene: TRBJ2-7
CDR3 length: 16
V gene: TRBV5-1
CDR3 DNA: TGCGCCAGCCCCCCCTCCTCTAGCGGGAACGGGGGGGAGCAGTACTTC
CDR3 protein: CASPPSSSGNGGEQYF

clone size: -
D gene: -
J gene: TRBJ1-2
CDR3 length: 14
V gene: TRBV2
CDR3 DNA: TGTGCCAGCAGTGAAGCGTGGCAGGGGAAGGGCTACACCTTC
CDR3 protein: CASSEAWQGKGYTF

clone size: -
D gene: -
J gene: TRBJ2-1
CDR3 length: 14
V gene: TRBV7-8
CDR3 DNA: TGTGCCAGCAGCCCCAGACGAGACTGGAATGAGCAGTTCTTC
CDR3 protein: CASSPRRDWNEQFF

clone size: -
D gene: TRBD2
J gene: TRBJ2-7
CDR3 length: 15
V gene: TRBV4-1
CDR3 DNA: TGCGCCAGCAGCCAAGGCGGGAGCATCTCCCCTGAGCGGCACTTC
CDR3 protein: CASSQGGSISPERHF

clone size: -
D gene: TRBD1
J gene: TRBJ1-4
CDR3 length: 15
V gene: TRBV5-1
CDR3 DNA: TGCGCCAGCAGCTTGGGGGACAGCTCTATTGAAAAACTGTTTTTT
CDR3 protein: CASSLGDSSIEKLFF

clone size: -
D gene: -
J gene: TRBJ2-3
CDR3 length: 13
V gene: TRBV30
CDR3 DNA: TGTGCCTGGGGAGCGGGTCACACAGATACGCAGTATTTT
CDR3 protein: CAWGAGHTDTQYF

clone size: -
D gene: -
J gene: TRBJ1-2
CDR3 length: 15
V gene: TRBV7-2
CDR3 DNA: TGTGCCAGCAGCTTGGGCGGGACGCCGGGCCGGGGCTACACCTTC
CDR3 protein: CASSLGGTPGRGYTF

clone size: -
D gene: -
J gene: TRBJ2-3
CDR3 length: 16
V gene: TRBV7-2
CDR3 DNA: TGTGCCAGCAGCTTTTCGACAGGTACTAGCACAGATACGCAGTATTTT
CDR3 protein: CASSFSTGTSTDTQYF

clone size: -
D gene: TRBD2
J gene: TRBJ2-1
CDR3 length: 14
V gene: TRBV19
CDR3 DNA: TGTGCCAGTAGTATTGGGCGGGAGTCGAATGAGCAGTTCTTC
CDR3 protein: CASSIGRESNEQFF

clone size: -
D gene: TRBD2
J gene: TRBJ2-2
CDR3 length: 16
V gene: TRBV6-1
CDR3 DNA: TGTGCCAGCAGTGAAGCTTCTAGCGGGAAGGGCGGGGAGCTGTTTTTT
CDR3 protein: CASSEASSGKGGELFF

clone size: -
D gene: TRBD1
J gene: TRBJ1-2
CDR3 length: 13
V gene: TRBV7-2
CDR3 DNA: TGTGCCAGCAGCCCGGACAGGAACTATGGCTACACCTTC
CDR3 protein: CASSPDRNYGYTF

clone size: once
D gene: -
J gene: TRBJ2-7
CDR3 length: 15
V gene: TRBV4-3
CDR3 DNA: TGCGCCAGCAGCCAAGATTGGGCGGGGCCCTACGAGCAGTACTTC
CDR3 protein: CASSQDWAGPYEQYF

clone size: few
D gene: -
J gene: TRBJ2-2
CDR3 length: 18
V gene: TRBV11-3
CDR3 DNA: TGTGCCAGCACCGGGACCGGATACCGGGACTTAAACACCGGGGAGCTGTTTTTT
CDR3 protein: CASTGTGYRDLNTGELFF

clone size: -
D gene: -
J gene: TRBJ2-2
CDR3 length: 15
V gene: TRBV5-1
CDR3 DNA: TGCGCCAGCAGCTTGGACAGGGTTAACACCGGGGAGCTGTTTTTT
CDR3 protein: CASSLDRVNTGELFF

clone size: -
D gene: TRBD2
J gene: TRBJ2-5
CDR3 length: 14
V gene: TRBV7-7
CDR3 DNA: TGTGCCAGCAGCCCAACTTGGGGGGGAGAGACCCAGTACTTC
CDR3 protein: CASSPTWGGETQYF

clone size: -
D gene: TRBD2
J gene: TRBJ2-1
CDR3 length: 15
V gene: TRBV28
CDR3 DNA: TGTGCCAGCAGTTTAGATAGGAGCGGGGTCCGCGCGCAGTTCTTC
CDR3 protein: CASSLDRSGVRAQFF

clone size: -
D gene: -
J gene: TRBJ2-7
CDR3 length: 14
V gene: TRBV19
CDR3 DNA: TGTGCCAGTAGCCCTAGCGCTGCGACCTACGAGCAGTACTTC
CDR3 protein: CASSPSAATYEQYF

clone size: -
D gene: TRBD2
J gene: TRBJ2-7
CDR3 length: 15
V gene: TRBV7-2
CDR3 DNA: TGTGCCAGCACGGGACTAGCGGGGCTTAGGAACGAGCAGTACTTC
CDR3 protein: CASTGLAGLRNEQYF

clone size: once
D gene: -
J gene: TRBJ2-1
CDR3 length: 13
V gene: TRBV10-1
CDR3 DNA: TGCGCCAGCAGTGAAGACAGCTTCAATGAGCAGTTCTTC
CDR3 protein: CASSEDSFNEQFF

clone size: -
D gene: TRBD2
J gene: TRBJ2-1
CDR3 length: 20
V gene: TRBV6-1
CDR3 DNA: TGTGCCAGCAGTGGCCCGACTAGCGGGAGGGCCCCGAGCTCCTACAATGAGCAGTTCTTC
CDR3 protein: CASSGPTSGRAPSSYNEQFF

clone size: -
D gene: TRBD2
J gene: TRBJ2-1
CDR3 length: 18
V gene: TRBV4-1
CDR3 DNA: TGCGCCAGCAGCCAAGATAGGGCTAGCGGGAGGCCTACCAATGAGCAGTTCTTC
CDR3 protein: CASSQDRASGRPTNEQFF

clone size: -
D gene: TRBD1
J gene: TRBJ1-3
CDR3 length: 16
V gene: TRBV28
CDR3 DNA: TGTGCCAGCAGTCCTCCCCCGGGACAGTATGGAAACACCATATATTTT
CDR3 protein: CASSPPPGQYGNTIYF

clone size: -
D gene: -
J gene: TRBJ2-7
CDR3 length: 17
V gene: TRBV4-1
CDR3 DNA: TGCGCCAGCAGCCACCCCCTCAAGCGGGCCGAGGGCTACGAGCAGTACTTC
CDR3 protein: CASSHPLKRAEGYEQYF

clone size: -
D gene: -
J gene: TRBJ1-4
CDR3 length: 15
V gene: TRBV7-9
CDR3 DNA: TGTGCCAGCAGCTCCGAGGGGGCAACTAATGAAAAACTGTTTTTT
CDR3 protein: CASSSEGATNEKLFF

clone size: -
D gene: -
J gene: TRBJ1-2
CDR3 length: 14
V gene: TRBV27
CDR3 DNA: TGTGCCAGCAGTTCGGGGGGCTCAGACTATGGCTACACCTTC
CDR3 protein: CASSSGGSDYGYTF

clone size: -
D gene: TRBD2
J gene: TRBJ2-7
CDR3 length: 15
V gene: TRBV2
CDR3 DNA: TGTGCCAGCAGTGAGGGGAGGGCGGGCCCCTACGAGCAGTACTTC
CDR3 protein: CASSEGRAGPYEQYF

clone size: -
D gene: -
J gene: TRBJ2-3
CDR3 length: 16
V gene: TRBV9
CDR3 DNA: TGTGCCAGCAGCGTGGACGAGGCGGGCAGCACAGATACGCAGTATTTT
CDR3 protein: CASSVDEAGSTDTQYF

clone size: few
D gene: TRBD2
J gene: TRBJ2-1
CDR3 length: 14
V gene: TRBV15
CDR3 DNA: TGTGCCACCAGCGGGAGGGCCGTCGGCTCTGAGCAGTTCTTC
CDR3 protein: CATSGRAVGSEQFF

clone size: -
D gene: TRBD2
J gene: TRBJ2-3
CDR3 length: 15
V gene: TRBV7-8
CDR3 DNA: TGTGCCAGCAGCTTTGGCGGGAGTGTCACAGATACGCAGTATTTT
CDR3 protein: CASSFGGSVTDTQYF

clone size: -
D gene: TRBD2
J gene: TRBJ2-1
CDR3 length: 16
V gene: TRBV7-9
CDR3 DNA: TGTGCCAGCAGCCCCCAGACTAGCGGCACCTACAATGAGCAGTTCTTC
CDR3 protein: CASSPQTSGTYNEQFF

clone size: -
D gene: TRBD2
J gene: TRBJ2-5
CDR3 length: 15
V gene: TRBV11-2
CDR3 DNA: TGTGCCAGCACCAGACTAGCGGGAGACACAGAGACCCAGTACTTC
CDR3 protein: CASTRLAGDTETQYF

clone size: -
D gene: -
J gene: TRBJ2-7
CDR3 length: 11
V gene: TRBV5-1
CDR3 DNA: TGCGCCAGCAGCGGACATGAGGAGCAGTACTTC
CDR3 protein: CASSGHEEQYF

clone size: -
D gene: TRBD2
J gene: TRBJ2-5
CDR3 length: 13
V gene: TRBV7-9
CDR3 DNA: TGTGCCAGCAGCTTGGGAGGGGAAGAGACCCAGTACTTC
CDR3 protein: CASSLGGEETQYF

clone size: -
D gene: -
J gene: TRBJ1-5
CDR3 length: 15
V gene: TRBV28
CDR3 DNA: TGTGCCAGCAGGCCATCTGGGGGGTACAATCAGCCCCAGCATTTT
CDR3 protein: CASRPSGGYNQPQHF

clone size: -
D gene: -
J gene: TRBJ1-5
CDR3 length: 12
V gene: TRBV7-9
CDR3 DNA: TGTTCCAGCAGTTACCCGGGGAAGCCCCAGCATTTT
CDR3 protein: CSSSYPGKPQHF

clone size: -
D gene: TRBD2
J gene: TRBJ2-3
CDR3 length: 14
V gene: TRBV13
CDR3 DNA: TGTGCCAGCAGCTCCTTCCGACTAGCCCATACGCAGTATTTT
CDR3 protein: CASSSFRLAHTQYF

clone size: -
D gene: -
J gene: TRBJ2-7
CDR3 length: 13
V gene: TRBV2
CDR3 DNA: TGTGCCAGCAGTGGGACAAGAGCCTACGAGCAGTACTTC
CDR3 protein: CASSGTRAYEQYF

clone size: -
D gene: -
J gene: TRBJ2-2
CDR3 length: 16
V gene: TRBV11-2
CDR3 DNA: TGTGCCAGCAGCTTAGTCTCAAGCGGTCTCACCGGGGAGCTGTTTTTT
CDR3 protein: CASSLVSSGLTGELFF

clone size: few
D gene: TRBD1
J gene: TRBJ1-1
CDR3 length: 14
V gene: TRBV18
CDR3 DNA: TGTGCCAGCTCACCCCGGGACAGGGACACTGAAGCTTTCTTT
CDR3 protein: CASSPRDRDTEAFF

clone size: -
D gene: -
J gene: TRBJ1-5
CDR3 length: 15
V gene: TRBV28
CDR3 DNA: TGTGCCAGCAGGAGGCCCCAAACAGGGAATCAGCCCCAGCATTTT
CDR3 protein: CASRRPQTGNQPQHF

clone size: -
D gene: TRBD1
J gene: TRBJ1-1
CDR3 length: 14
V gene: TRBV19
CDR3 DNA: TGTGCCAGTAGTATGGGACAGGGGTTCTCTGAAGCTTTCTTT
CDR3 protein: CASSMGQGFSEAFF

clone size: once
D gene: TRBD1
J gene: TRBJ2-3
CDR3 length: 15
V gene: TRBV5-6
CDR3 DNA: TGTGCCAGCAGCCTGGGACAGGGTGGGACAGATACGCAGTATTTT
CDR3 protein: CASSLGQGGTDTQYF

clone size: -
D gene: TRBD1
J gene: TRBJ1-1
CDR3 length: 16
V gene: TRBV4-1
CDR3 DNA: TGCGCCAGCAGCCAGGGACAGGGGGCGGGCGACACTGAAGCTTTCTTT
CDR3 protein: CASSQGQGAGDTEAFF

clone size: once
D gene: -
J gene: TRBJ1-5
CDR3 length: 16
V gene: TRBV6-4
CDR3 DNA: TGTGCCAGCAGTGACTCGAGGGGGGGGGTTAATCAGCCCCAGCATTTT
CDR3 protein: CASSDSRGGVNQPQHF

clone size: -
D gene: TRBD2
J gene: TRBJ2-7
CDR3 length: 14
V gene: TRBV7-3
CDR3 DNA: TGTGCCAGCAGCATCCTAGCGGGAGACTACGAGCAGTACTTC
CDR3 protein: CASSILAGDYEQYF

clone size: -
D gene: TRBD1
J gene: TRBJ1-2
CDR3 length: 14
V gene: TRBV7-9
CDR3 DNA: TGTGCCAGCAGCCCCCGACAGGGAGGCTATGGCTACACCTTC
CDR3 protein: CASSPRQGGYGYTF

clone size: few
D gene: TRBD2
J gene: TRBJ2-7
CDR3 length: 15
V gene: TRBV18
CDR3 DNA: TGTGCCAGCTCGAAGACTAGCGGGAGACCCTACGAGCAGTACTTC
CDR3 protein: CASSKTSGRPYEQYF

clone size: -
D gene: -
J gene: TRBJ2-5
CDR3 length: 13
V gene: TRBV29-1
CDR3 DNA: TGCAGCGCTCTACCTCCAGGGCAAGAGACCCAGTACTTC
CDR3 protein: CSALPPGQETQYF

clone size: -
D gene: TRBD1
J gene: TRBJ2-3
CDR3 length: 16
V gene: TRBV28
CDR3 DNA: TGTGCCAGCAGTCCTCTGACAGGGGTCGTCACAGATACGCAGTATTTT
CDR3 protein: CASSPLTGVVTDTQYF